The text below deals with one T cell receptor beta chain. Antigen specificity is unknown. CD4+CD25+CD127- Tregs, CD4+CD25- non-Tregs, CD4 and CD8 cells were sorted. Trimming left V 5 bases short and J 6 bases short, with 13 bases between. CDR3 length equals 14 residues. The germline V gene encodes CDR1 KGHSH and CDR2 LQKENI. These data belong to a study of Tregs in tolerant kidney transplant recipients. Some clones are missing from TCRdb's copy, which holds only in-frame ones; the method was immunoSEQ multiplex PCR. The data contain about 120,000 clones, 85% to 95% of them singletons. Findings and caveats of the study: Biological reproducibility was not directly addressed, but technical replication error appeared minimal.

The TCR sequence derives from a human donor in good health. The specimen was CD4+ T cells from blood. The J gene is TRBJ2-2, the V gene TRBV18; no definite D call. The CDR3 protein is CASSSQTEAGELFF. The CDR3 DNA is TGTGCCAGCTCATCTCAAACAGAGGCCGGGGAGCTGTTTTTT.